The source of this T cell receptor beta chain is a study of T cell responses to AZD1222 COVID-19 vaccine. TCRdb keeps only in-frame clones here, not all; method: immunoSEQ multiplex PCR. The sample has about 150,000 clones; 90% are singletons. As regards this clone: The identical CDR3 is also encoded by other nucleotide sequences in the sample.

Looked up from germline, CDR1 is MGHRA and CDR2 is YSYEKL. Trimming shortened V by 1 base and J by 1 base, and 8 bases separated the two germline ends. There are 14 residues in the CDR3. The TCR was taken from an adult in good health. This rearrangement joins TRBV4-1 to TRBJ2-7; possible D gene TRBD1, 5 bases. The sample in question was peripheral blood, obtained on day 0 of AZD1222 vaccination. This chain's CDR3 is CASSQVRGSYEQYF. In DNA form, the CDR3 reads TGCGCCAGCAGCCAAGTTAGGGGTTCCTACGAGCAGTACTTC.